This T cell receptor (beta chain) came from a study of type 1 regulatory T cells. Study in general: This in vitro CD4 product, T-allo10, is enriched for Tr1 cells and alloantigen-specific.

This clonotype was counted only a few times. TCRdb re-called the reads through MiXCR, storing one row per CDR3 protein. The table has about 100,000 distinct CDR3 sequences, 31% seen once. Material: CD4+ T cells, either the whole sample or a sorted fraction (not recorded which). The clonotype was recovered from a human donor in good health.

Here the CDR3 reads CASSLRRSGRAFAAGELFF. The CDR3 coding sequence is TGTGCCAGCAGCTTACGTCGTAGCGGGAGGGCCTTTGCCGCCGGGGAGCTGTTTTTT. The chain combines TRBV7-2 with TRBJ2-2, with 11 bases aligning to TRBD2. The CDR3 sequence is 19 residues long. The ends lost 2 bases at V and 6 bases at J; junction bases unmatched: 14. Germline V gives CDR1 SGHTA, CDR2 FQGNSA.